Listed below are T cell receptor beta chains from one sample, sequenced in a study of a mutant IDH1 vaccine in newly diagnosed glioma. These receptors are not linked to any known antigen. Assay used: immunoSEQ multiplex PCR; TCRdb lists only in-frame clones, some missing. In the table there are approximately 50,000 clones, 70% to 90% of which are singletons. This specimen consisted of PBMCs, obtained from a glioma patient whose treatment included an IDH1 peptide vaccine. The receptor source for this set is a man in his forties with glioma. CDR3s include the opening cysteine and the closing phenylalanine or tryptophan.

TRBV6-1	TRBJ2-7	CASSGTSGSNEQYF
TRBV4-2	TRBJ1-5	CASSQIVGNQPQHF
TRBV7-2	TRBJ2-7	CASSFTGSVKYF
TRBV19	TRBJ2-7	CASSIDLAGLAGGQYF
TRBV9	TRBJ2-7	CASSVGAASSYEQYF
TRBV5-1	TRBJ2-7	CASSRTEAYEQYF
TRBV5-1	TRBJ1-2	CASSRPGTSDRTYGYTF
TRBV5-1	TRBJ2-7	CASSPASTGYEQYF
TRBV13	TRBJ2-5	CASSPSPAATQETQYF
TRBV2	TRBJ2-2	CASKGTSASPGLFF
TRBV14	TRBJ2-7	CASSLQTGIGEQYF
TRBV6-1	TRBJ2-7	CASSGLAIYEQYF
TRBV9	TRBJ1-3	CASSAGTAGNTIYF
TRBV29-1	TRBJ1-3	CSVGRGTGNTIYF
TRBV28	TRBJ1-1	CASKIGQGRTEAFF
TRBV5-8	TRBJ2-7	CASSLGFLQRDLSYEQYF
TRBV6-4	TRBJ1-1	CASSSGGASRAFF
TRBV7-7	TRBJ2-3	CASSVGLDRGTDTQYF
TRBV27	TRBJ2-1	CASRTDRGRDEQFF
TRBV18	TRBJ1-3	CASSPPSGGNTIYF
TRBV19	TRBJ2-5	CASSIWGSAQETQYF
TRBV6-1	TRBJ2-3	CASSPTGVGTDTQYF
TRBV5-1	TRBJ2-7	CASSGQGESEQYF
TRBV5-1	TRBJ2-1	CASSLAGGTDEQFF
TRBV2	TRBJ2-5	CASRDRSGRPNSGTQYF
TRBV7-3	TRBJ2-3	CASSAAGTSSSHKYF
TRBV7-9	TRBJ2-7	CASSPMRGEQYF
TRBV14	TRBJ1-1	CASSQFTEAFF
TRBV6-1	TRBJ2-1	CASIVSGRGDEQFF
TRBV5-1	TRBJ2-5	CASSLGSQETQYF
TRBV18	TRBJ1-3	CASSTNRGSGNTIYF
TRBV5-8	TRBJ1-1	CASSIQVNTEAFF
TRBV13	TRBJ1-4	CASSLLGSGEKLFF
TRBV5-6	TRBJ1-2	CASSLVDRTIYGYTF